These T cell receptor beta chains were read from a single sample in a study of OX40 agonist ivuxolimab in advanced cancers. Generated by immunoSEQ multiplex PCR, the TCRdb table keeps only in-frame clones and is missing some. The sample yields around 50,000 clones, about 87% seen once. The sample was CD4+ or CD8+ T cells sorted from blood, taken in a trial of the OX40 agonist ivuxolimab. These receptors were obtained from an adult with an advanced solid tumor such as melanoma, head and neck, liver or kidney cancer. Both conserved end residues are part of each CDR3. The D gene is left open where the match is weak. Some rows have no size entry. The others give once, few or many, or a class for an expanded clone.

>TRBJ1-1|TRBV7-9|.|.
CASSSDRSGNTEAFF
TGTGCCAGCAGCTCCGACAGGAGTGGTAACACTGAAGCTTTCTTT
>TRBJ2-5|TRBV2|.|.
CASSELAGRQETQYF
TGTGCCAGCAGTGAGTTGGCGGGGAGACAAGAGACCCAGTACTTC
>TRBJ2-2|TRBV19|TRBD1|.
CASTRTGGDTGELFF
TGTGCCAGTACTCGGACAGGGGGCGACACCGGGGAGCTGTTTTTT
>TRBJ1-2|TRBV7-2|.|.
CASSYAIEGHGYTF
TGTGCCAGCAGCTACGCGATAGAGGGGCATGGCTACACCTTC
>TRBJ2-1|TRBV14|.|.
CASSQVSGISNEQFF
TGTGCCAGCAGCCAAGTTTCGGGAATTAGTAATGAGCAGTTCTTC
>TRBJ1-1|TRBV28|TRBD1|once
CASSPSGTGKEGEAFF
TGTGCCAGCAGTCCGTCCGGGACAGGGAAGGAGGGTGAAGCTTTCTTT
>TRBJ2-1|TRBV19|.|.
CASSIGASNEQFF
TGTGCCAGTAGTATCGGGGCAAGCAATGAGCAGTTCTTC
>TRBJ1-1|TRBV10-3|TRBD1|.
CAISTGQGVTEAFF
TGTGCCATCAGTACGGGACAGGGGGTCACTGAAGCTTTCTTT
>TRBJ1-4|TRBV5-4|TRBD1|.
CASSAGTGAANEKLFF
TGTGCCAGCAGCGCCGGGACAGGGGCAGCTAATGAAAAACTGTTTTTT
>TRBJ1-5|TRBV2|TRBD1|once
CASSFTGVQPQHF
TGTGCCAGCAGTTTCACAGGGGTACAGCCCCAGCATTTT
>TRBJ2-7|TRBV30|.|.
CAWRDDKGTYEQYF
TGTGCCTGGAGGGACGACAAGGGAACCTACGAGCAGTACTTC
>TRBJ1-1|TRBV5-4|.|.
CASSLPGGAVNTEAFF
TGTGCCAGCAGCCTCCCCGGTGGGGCCGTGAACACTGAAGCTTTCTTT
>TRBJ2-1|TRBV27|TRBD1|.
CASVKDRASDEQFF
TGTGCCAGCGTTAAGGACAGGGCCTCAGATGAGCAGTTCTTC